This T cell receptor beta chain originates from a study of blood T cell repertoires in COVID-19. About the study: Spain, Italy and the United States supplied samples that represented acute and convalescent COVID-19.

Original methodology: Scientists estimated how many nucleated cells there were by amplifying reference gene primers. Assay used: immunoSEQ multiplex PCR; TCRdb lists only in-frame clones, some missing. For V, J and clone size, that table is used; D and trimming come from the DNA. This table has about 310,000 clones, around 91% appearing once. Cohorts were determined from participant-reported clinical history. Germline loops: CDR1 MNHEY, CDR2 SVGAGI. V lost 7 bases to trimming and J lost 3 bases, with 16 bases between them. This CDR3 spans 15 amino acids. Sequencing was done on a sample of PBMCs or T cells enriched from blood (not recorded which). The chain is built from TRBV6-5 and TRBJ1-3; TRBD1 might be the D (6 bases). This clonotype originated in a woman aged 40 to 50 who had recovered from COVID-19. DNA of the CDR3: TGTGCCAGCATCCCGGGGGGGCGCGATGGAAACACCATATATTTT. It encodes CASIPGGRDGNTIYF.